The T cell receptor beta chain described here comes from a study of immune characterization of retroperitoneal liposarcoma. Germline assignment: CDR1 SGHTA and CDR2 FQGTGA. This CDR3 is built from 13 residues. Trimming took off 2 bases at V and 5 bases at J, with 10 bases between the two ends. Via MiXCR, TCRdb re-called the PCR reads, giving one row per CDR3 protein. The sample gives thousands of distinct CDR3 sequences, over 40% of which show up once; under 15% is in the top ten. Source material: tumor tissue. This TCR was recovered from a male donor with retroperitoneal liposarcoma. The gene calls are TRBV7-3 and TRBJ2-7, with D possibly matching TRBD2 (5 bases). The CDR3 DNA follows: TGTGCCAGCAGCTTACTTCCCGGGGACGAGCAGTACTTC. It encodes CASSLLPGDEQYF.